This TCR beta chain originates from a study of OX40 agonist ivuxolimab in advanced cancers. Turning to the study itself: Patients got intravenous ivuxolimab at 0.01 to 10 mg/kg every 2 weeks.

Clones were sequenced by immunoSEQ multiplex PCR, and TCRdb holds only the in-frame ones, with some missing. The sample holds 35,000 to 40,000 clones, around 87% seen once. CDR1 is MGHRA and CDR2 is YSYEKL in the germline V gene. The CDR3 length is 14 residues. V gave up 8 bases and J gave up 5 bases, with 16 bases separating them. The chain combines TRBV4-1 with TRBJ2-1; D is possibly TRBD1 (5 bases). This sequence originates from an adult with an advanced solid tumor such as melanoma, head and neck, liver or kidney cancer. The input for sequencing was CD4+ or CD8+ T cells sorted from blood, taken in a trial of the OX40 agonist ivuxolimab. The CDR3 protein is CASCKGHLNNEQFF. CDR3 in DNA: TGCGCCAGCTGCAAAGGACACCTAAACAATGAGCAGTTCTTC.